This T cell receptor (beta chain) was sequenced during a study of blood T cells in healthy people across ages. V lost 6 bases to trimming and J lost 6 bases, with 14 bases between them. Germline CDR1 and CDR2: SGHTA and FQGNSA. The CDR3 consists of 13 residues. This clonotype was seen only once. Next came a second PCR, run for about 6 to 11 cycles, which used a sample-barcoded 5' primer along with a J-beta primer mix. TCRdb reprocessed the 5' RACE reads via MiXCR and lists one record per CDR3 protein. The data contain approximately 800,000 distinct CDR3 sequences, about 46% of them singletons. This receptor was identified in a man aged 80 or over in good health. What was sequenced was blood. The V gene is TRBV7-2, the J gene TRBJ1-1; D ambiguous. CDR3 protein: CASSRSRGAEAFF. Written as DNA, the CDR3 is TGTGCCAGCAGTCGGTCCCGGGGAGCTGAAGCTTTCTTT.